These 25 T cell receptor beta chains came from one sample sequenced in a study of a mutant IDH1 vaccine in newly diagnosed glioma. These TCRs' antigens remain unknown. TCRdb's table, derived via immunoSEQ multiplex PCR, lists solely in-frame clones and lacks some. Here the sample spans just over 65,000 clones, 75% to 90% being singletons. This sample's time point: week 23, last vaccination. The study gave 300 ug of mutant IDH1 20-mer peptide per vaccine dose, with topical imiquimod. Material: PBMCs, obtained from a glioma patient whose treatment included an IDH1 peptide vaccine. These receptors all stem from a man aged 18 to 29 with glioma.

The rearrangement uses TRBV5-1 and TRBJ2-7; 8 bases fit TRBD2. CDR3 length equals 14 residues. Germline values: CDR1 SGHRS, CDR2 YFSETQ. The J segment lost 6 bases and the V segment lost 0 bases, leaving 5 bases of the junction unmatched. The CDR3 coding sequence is TGCGCCAGCAGCTTGGCCGGGACTAGGGTCGAGCAGTACTTC. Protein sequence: CASSLAGTRVEQYF. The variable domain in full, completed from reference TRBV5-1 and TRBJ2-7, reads KAGVTQTPRYLIKTRGQQVTLSCSPISGHRSVSWYQQTPGQGLQFLFEYFSETQRNKGNFPGRFSGRQFSNSRSEMNVSTLELGDSALYLCASSLAGTRVEQYFGPGTRLTVT.

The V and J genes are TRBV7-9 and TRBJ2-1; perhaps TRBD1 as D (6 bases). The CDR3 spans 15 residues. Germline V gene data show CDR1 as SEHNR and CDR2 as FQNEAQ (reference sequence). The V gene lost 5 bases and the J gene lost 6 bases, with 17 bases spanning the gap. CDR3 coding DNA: TGTGCCAGCAGCCCTCTGACAGGTAGGGGCAATGAGCAGTTCTTC. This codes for CASSPLTGRGNEQFF.

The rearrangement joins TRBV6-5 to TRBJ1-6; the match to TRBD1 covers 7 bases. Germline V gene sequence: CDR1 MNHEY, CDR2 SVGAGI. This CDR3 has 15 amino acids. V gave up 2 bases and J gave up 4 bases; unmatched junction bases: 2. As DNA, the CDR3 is TGTGCCAGCAGTTACAGACAGGGTTATAATTCACCCCTCCACTTT. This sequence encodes CASSYRQGYNSPLHF.

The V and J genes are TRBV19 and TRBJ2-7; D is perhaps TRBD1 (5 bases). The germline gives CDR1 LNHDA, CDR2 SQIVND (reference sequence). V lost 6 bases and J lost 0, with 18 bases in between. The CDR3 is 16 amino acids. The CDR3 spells CASSLNPRDLSYEQYF. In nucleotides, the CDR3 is TGTGCCAGTAGCCTGAACCCCAGGGATCTCTCCTACGAGCAGTACTTC.

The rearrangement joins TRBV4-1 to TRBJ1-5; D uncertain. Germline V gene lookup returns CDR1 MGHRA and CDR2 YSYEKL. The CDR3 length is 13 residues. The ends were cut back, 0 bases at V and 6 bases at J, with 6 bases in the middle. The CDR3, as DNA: TGCGCCAGCAGCCAAGATGAAATTCAGCCCCAGCATTTT. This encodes CASSQDEIQPQHF.

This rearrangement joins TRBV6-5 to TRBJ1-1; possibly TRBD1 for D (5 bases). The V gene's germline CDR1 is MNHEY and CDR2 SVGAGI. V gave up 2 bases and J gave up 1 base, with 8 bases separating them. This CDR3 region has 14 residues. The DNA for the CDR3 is TGTGCCAGCAGTTACGTGGGGACGAACACTGAAGCTTTCTTT. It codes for CASSYVGTNTEAFF.

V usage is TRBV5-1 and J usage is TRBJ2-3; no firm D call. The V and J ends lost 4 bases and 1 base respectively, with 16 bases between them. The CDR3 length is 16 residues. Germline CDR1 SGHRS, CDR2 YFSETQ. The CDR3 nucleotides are TGCGCCAGCAGCCCCGACTCCCTCAAGCGCACAGATACGCAGTATTTT. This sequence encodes CASSPDSLKRTDTQYF.

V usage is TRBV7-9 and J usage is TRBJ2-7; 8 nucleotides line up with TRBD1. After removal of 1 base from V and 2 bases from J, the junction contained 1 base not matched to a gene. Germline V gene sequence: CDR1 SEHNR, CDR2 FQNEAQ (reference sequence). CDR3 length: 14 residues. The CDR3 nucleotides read TGTGCCAGCAGCTTAGGGACAGGGACCTACGAGCAGTACTTC. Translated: CASSLGTGTYEQYF.

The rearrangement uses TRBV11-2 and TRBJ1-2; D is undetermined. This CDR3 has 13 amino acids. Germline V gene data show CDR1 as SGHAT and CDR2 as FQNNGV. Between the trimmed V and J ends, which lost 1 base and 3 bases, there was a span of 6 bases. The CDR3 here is CASSLGLDYGYTF. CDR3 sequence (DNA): TGTGCCAGCAGCTTAGGGCTGGACTATGGCTACACCTTC.

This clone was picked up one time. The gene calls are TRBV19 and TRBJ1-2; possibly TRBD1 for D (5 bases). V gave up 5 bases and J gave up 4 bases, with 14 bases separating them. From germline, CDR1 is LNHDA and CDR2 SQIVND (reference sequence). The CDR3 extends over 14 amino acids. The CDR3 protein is CASSLSDSAYGYTF. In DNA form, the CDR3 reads TGTGCCAGTAGTCTCAGCGACAGCGCCTATGGCTACACCTTC.

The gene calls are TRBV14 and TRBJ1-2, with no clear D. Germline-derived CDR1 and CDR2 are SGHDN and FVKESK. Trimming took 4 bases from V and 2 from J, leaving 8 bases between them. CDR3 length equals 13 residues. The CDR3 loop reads CASSRELNYGYTF. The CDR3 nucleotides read TGTGCCAGCAGCCGTGAGTTGAACTATGGCTACACCTTC.

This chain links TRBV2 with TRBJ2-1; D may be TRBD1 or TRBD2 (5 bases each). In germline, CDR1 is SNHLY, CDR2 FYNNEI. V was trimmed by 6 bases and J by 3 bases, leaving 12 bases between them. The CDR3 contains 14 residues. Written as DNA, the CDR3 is TGTGCCAGCAGAGGGGAGTTGGTCTACAATGAGCAGTTCTTC. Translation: CASRGELVYNEQFF.

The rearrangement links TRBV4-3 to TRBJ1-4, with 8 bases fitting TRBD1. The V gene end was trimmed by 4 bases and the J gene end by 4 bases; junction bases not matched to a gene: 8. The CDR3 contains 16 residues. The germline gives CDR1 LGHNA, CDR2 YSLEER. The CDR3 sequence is CASSLSTGASNEKLFF. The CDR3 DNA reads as TGCGCCAGCAGCCTTTCGACAGGGGCGAGTAATGAAAAACTGTTTTTT.

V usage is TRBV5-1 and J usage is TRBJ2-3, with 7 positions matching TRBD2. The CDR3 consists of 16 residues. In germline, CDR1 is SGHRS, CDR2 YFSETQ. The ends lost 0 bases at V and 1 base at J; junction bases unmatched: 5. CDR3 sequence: CASSLGRETGTDTQYF. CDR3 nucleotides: TGCGCCAGCAGCTTGGGGCGGGAGACAGGCACAGATACGCAGTATTTT.

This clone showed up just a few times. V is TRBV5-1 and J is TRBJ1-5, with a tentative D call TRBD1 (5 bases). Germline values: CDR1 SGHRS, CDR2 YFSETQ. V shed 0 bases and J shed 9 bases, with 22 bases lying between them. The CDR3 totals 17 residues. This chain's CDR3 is CASSLAGRGARFWPQHF. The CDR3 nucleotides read TGCGCCAGCAGCTTGGCCGGAAGAGGGGCACGTTTTTGGCCCCAGCATTTT.

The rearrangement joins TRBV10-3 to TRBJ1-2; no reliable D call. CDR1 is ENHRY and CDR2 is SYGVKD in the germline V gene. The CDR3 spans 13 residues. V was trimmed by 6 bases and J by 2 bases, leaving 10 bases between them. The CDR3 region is CAISGILNYGYTF. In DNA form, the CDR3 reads TGTGCCATCAGCGGGATCCTAAACTATGGCTACACCTTC.

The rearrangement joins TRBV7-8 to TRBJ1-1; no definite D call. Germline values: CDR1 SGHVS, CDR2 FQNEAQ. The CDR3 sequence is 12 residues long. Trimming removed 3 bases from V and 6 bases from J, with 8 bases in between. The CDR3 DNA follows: TGTGCCAGCAGCTTGGGCTGGGCTGAAGCTTTCTTT. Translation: CASSLGWAEAFF.

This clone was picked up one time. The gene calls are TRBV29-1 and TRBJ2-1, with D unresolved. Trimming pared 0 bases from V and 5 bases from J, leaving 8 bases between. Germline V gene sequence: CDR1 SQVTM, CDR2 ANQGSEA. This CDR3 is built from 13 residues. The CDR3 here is CSVEERSDNEQFF. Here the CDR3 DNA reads TGCAGCGTTGAAGAGAGGTCGGACAATGAGCAGTTCTTC.

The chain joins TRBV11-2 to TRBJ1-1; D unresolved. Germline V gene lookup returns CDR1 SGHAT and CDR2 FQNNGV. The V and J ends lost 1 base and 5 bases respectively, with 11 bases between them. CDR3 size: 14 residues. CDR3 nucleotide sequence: TGTGCCAGCAGCTTAGGCGACGGCCCGACTGAAGCTTTCTTT. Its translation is CASSLGDGPTEAFF.

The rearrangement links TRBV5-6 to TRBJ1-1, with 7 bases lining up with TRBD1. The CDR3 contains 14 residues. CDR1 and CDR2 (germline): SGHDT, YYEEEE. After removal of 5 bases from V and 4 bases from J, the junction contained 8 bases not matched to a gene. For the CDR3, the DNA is TGTGCCAGCAGGCCGGGGACAGACCCCACTGAAGCTTTCTTT. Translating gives CASRPGTDPTEAFF.

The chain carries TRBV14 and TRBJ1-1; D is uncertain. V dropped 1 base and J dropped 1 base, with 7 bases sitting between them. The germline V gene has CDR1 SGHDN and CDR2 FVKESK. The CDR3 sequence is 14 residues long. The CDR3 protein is CASSQGLENTEAFF. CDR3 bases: TGTGCCAGCAGCCAAGGGTTAGAGAACACTGAAGCTTTCTTT.

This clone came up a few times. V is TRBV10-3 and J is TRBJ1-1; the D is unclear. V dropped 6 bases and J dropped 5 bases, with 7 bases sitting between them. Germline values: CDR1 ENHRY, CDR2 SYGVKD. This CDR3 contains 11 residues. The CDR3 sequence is CAIRVGTEAFF. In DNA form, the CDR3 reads TGTGCCATCAGGGTTGGAACTGAAGCTTTCTTT.

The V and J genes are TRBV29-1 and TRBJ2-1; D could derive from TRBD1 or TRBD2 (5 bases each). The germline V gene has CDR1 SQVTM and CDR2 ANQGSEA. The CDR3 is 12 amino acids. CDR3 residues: CSVSGGYNEQFF. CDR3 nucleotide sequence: TGCAGTGTCAGTGGGGGCTACAATGAGCAGTTCTTC.

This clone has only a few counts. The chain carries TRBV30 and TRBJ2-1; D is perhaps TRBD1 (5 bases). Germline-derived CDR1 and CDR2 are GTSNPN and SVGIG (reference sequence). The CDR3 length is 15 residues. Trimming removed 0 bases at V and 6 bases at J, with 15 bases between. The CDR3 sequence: CAWSVVQVMTNEQFF. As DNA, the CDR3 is TGTGCCTGGAGTGTGGTACAGGTAATGACCAATGAGCAGTTCTTC.

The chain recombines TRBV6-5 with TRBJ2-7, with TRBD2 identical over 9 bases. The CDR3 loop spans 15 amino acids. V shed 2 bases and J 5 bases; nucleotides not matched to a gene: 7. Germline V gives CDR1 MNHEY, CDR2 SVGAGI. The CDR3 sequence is CASSYLSGSRNEQYF. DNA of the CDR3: TGTGCCAGCAGTTACCTTAGCGGGAGCCGGAACGAGCAGTACTTC.